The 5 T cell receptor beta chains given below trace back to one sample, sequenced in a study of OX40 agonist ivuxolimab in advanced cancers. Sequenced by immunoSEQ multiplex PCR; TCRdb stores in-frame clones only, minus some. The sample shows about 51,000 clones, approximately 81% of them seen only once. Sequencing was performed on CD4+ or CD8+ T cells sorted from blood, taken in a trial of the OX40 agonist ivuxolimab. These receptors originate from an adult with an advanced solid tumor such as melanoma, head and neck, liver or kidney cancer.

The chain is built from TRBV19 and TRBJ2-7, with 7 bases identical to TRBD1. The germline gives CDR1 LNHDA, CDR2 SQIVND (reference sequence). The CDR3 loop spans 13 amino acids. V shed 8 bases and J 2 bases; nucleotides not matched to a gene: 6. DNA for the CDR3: TGTGCCAGTGGATCGACAGGGACCTACGAGCAGTACTTC. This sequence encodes CASGSTGTYEQYF.

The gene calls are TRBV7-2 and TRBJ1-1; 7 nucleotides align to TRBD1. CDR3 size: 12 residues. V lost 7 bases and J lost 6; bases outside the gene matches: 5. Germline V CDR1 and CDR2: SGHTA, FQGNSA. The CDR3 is CASNQQGSEAFF. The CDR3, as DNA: TGTGCCAGCAACCAACAGGGGTCTGAAGCTTTCTTT.

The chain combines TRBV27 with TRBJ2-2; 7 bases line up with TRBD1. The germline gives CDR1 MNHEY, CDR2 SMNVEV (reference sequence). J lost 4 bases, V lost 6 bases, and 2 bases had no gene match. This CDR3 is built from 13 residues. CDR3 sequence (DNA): TGTGCCAGCAGCTACAGGGGCACCGGGGAGCTGTTTTTT. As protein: CASSYRGTGELFF.

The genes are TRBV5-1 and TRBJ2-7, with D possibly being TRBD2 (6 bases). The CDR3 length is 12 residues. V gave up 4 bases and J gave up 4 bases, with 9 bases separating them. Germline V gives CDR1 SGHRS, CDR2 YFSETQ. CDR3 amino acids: CASSPAGYEQYF. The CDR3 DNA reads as TGCGCCAGCAGCCCCGCGGGGTACGAGCAGTACTTC.

The CDR3 here is CASTEVFTDTQYF. CDR3 DNA sequence: TGTGCCAGCACCGAGGTCTTCACAGATACGCAGTATTTT. The chain recombines TRBV2 with TRBJ2-3; D unclear. V gave up 7 bases and J gave up 2 bases, with 10 bases separating them. The CDR3 has 13 amino acids. CDR1 and CDR2 (germline): SNHLY, FYNNEI.